This T cell receptor (beta chain) was identified in a study of blood T cell repertoires in COVID-19. In the authors' methods: Amplifying reference gene primers gave estimates of nucleated cell counts. Profiled with immunoSEQ multiplex PCR; TCRdb holds only in-frame clones, not every one. Clonal size and the V and J genes are those of that table, whereas D and trimming came from the DNA. Among about 180,000 clones listed, around 83% were seen once. CDR1 and CDR2 from the germline V gene are MNHEY and SVGEGT. This CDR3 comprises 15 residues. After removal of 6 bases from V and 0 bases from J, the junction contained 4 bases not matched to a gene.

The sequenced sample was peripheral blood. The V and J genes are TRBV6-2 or TRBV6-3 and TRBJ1-4; 7 nucleotides agree with TRBD1. This clonotype originated in an older woman with COVID-19, enrolled during active disease. The CDR3: CASSPGQATNEKLFF. The CDR3 nucleotides are TGTGCCAGCAGCCCCGGACAGGCAACTAATGAAAAACTGTTTTTT.